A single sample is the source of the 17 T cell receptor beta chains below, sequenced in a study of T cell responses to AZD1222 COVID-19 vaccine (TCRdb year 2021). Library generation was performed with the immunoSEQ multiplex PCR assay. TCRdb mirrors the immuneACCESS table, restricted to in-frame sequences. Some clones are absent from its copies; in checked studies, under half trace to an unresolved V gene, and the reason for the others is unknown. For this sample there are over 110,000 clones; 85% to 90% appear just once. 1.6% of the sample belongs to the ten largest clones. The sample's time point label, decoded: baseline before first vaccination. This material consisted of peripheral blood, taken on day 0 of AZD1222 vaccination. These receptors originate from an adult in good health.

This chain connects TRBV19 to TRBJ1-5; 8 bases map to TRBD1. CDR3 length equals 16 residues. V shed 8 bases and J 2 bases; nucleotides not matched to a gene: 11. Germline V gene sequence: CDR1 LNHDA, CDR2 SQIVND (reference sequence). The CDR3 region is CASQDQGARGNQPQHF. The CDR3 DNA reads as TGTGCCAGTCAAGACCAGGGGGCAAGGGGCAATCAGCCCCAGCATTTT.

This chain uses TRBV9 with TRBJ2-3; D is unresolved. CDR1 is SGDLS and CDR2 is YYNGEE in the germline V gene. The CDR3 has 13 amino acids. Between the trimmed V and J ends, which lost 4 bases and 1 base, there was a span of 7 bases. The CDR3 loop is CASSYLRTDTQYF. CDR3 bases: TGTGCCAGCAGCTACCTGCGCACAGATACGCAGTATTTT.

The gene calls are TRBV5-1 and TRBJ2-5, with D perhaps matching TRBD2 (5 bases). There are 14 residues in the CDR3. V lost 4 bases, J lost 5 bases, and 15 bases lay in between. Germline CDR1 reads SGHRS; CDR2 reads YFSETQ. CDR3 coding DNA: TGCGCCAGCAGCCCCCGAGGGTATGGGGAGACCCAGTACTTC. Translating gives CASSPRGYGETQYF. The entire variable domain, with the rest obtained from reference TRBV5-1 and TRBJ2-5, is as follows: KAGVTQTPRYLIKTRGQQVTLSCSPISGHRSVSWYQQTPGQGLQFLFEYFSETQRNKGNFPGRFSGRQFSNSRSEMNVSTLELGDSALYLCASSPRGYGETQYFGPGTRLLVL.

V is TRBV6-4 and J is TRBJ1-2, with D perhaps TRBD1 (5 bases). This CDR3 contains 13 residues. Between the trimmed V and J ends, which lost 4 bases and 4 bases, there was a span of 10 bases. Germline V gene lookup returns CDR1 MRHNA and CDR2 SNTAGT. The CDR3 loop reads CASSATASYGYTF. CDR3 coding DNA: TGTGCCAGCAGTGCGACAGCTTCCTATGGCTACACCTTC.

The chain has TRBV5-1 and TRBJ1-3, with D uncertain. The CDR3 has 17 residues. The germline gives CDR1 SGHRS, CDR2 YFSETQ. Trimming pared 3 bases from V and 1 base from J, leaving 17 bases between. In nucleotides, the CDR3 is TGCGCCAGCAGCTCTTTCGGACTGTCTCTTTCTGGAAACACCATATATTTT. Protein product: CASSSFGLSLSGNTIYF.

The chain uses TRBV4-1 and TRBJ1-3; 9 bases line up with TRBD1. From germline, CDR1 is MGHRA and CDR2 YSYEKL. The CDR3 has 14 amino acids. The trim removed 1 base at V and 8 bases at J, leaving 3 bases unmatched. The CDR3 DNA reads TGCGCCAGCAGCCAAGCCGACAGGGGGGACACCATATATTTT. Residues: CASSQADRGDTIYF.

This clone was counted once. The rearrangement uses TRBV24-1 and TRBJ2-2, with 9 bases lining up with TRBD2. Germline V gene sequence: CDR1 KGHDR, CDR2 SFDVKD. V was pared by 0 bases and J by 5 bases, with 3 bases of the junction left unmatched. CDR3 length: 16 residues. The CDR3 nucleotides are TGTGCCACCAGTGATTTGGTGCTAGCGGGAACCGGGGAGCTGTTTTTT. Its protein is CATSDLVLAGTGELFF.

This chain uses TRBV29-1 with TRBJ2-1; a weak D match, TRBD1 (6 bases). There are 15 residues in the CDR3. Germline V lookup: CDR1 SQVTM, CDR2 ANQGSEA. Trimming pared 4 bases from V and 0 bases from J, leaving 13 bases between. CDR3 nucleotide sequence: TGCAGCGTTGTCCGGGACATGAGCTCCTACAATGAGCAGTTCTTC. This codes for CSVVRDMSSYNEQFF.

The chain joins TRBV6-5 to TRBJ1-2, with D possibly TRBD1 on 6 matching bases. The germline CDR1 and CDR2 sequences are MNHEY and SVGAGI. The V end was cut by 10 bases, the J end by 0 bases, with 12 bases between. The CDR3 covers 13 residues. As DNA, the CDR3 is TGTGCCACCACAGGACAGCCTAACTATGGCTACACCTTC. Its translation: CATTGQPNYGYTF.

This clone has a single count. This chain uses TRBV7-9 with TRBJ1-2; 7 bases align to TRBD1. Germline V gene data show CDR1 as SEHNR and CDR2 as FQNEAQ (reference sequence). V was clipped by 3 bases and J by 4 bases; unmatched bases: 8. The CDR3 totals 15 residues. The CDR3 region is CASSLRDSRLYGYTF. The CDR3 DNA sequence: TGTGCCAGCAGCTTGCGGGACAGCCGACTCTATGGCTACACCTTC. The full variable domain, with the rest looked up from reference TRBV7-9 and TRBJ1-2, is DTGVSQNPRHKITKRGQNVTFRCDPISEHNRLYWYRQTLGQGPEFLTYFQNEAQLEKSRLLSDRFSAERPKGSFSTLEIQRTEQGDSAMYLCASSLRDSRLYGYTFGSGTRLTVV.

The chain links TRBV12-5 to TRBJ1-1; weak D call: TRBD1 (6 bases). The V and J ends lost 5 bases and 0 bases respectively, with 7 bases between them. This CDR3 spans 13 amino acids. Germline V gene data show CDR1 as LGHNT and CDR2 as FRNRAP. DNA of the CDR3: TGTGCTAGTGGTCAGGGGATGAACACTGAAGCTTTCTTT. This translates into CASGQGMNTEAFF.

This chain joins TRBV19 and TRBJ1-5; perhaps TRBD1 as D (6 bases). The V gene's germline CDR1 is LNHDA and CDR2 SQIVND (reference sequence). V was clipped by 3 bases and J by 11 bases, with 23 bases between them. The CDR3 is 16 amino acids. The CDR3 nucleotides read TGTGCCAGTAGTATTCAGGACAGTCTGAAACTGGTGGCCCAGCATTTT. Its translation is CASSIQDSLKLVAQHF. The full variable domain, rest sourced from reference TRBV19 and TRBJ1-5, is DGGITQSPKYLFRKEGQNVTLSCEQNLNHDAMYWYRQDPGQGLRLIYYSQIVNDFQKGDIAEGYSVSREKKESFPLTVTSAQKNPTAFYLCASSIQDSLKLVAQHFGDGTRLSIL.

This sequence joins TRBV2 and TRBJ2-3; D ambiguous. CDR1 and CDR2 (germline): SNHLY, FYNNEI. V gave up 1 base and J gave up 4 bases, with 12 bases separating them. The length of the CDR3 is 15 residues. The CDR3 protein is CASSEVSRAADTQYF. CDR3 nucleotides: TGTGCCAGCAGTGAAGTGTCTCGCGCGGCAGATACGCAGTATTTT.

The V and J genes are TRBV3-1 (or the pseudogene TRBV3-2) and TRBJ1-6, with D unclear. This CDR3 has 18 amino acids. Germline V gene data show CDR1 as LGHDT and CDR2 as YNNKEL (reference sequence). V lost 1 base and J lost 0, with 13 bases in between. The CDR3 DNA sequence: TGTGCCAGCAGCCAAGGGGCAGCGGTAAGCTCCTATAATTCACCCCTCCACTTT. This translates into CASSQGAAVSSYNSPLHF.

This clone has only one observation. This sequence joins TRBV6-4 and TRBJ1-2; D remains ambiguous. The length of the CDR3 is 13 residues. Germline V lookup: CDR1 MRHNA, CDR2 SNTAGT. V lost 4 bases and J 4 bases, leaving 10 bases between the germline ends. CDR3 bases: TGTGCCAGCAGTGGAGGGATGGGCTATGGCTACACCTTC. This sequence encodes CASSGGMGYGYTF.

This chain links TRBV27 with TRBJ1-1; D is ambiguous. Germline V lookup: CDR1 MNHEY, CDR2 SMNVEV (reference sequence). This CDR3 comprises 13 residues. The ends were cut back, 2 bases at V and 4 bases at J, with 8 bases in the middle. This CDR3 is CASSLRESTEAFF. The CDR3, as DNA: TGTGCCAGCAGTTTAAGGGAAAGCACTGAAGCTTTCTTT.

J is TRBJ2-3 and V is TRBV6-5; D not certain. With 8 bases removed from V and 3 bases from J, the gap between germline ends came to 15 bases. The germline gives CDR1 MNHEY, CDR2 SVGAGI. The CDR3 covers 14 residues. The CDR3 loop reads CASRLSANTDTQYF. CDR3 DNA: TGTGCCAGCCGCCTGTCGGCGAATACAGATACGCAGTATTTT.